The present T cell receptor beta chain was sequenced within a study of T-cell reconstitution after alpha-beta-depleted transplantation in children. Study-level results: Diversity of TCRbeta at day 60 was high in some patients, arising from surviving recipient T cells and thymic progenitors.

The ends were cut back, 7 bases at V and 5 bases at J, with 12 bases in the middle. Per germline, CDR1 LNHDA and CDR2 SQIVND (reference sequence). This CDR3 has 13 amino acids. Remarks on this clonotype: Its matching antigen is unknown.

Construction of the TCRbeta library involved unique molecular identifiers. MiXCR, run by TCRdb on the PCR reads, gives a single entry per CDR3 protein. Here the sample spans roughly 100,000 distinct CDR3 sequences, under 9% being singletons. Sequenced here: PBMCs, sampled before TCRalphabeta/CD19-depleted stem cell transplant. V is TRBV19 and J is TRBJ1-5; D uncertain. This TCR was sampled from a boy aged 2 to 9 with acute lymphoblastic leukemia, due to receive a stem cell transplant. CDR3: CASTCSTYQPQHF. The CDR3 DNA is TGTGCCAGTACGTGCTCTACTTATCAGCCCCAGCATTTT.